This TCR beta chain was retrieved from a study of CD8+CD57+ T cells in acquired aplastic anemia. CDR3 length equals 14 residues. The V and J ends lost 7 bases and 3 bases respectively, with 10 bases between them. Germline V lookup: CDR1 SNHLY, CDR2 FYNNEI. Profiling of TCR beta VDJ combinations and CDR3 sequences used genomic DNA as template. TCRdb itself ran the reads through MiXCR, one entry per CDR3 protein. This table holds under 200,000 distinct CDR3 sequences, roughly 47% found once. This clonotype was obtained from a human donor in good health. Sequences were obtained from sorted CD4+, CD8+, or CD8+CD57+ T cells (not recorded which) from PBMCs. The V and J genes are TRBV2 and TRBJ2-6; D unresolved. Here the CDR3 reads CASMTLHGANVLTF. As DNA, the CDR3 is TGTGCCAGCATGACTCTGCATGGGGCCAACGTCCTGACTTTC.